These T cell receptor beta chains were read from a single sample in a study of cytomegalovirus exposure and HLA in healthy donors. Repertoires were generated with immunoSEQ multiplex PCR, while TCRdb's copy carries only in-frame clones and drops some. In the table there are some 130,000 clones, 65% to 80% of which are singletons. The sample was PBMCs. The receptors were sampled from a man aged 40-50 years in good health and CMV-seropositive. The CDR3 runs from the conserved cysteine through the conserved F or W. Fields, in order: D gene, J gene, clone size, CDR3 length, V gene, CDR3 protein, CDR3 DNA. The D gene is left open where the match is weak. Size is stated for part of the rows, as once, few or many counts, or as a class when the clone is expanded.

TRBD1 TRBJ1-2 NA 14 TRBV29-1 CSALPGTGTYGYTF TGCAGCGCTCTCCCCGGGACAGGGACCTATGGCTACACCTTC
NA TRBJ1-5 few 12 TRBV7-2 CASSLTGNPQHF TGTGCCAGCAGCTTAACGGGGAATCCCCAGCATTTT
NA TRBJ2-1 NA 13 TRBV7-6 CASSLVPGDEQFF TGTGCCAGCAGCTTAGTACCAGGGGATGAGCAGTTCTTC
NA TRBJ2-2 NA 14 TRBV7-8 CASSDQGNTGELFF TGTGCCAGCAGTGATCAGGGGAACACCGGGGAGCTGTTTTTT
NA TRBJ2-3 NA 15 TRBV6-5 CASSYSFLRSDTQYF TGTGCCAGCAGTTACTCTTTTCTCCGGTCGGATACGCAGTATTTT
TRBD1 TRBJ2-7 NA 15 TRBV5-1 CASSFSTGTEYEQYF TGCGCCAGCAGCTTTTCAACCGGGACAGAGTACGAGCAGTACTTC
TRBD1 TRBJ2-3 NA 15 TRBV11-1 CATSPDRGLTDTQYF TGTGCCACCTCCCCAGACAGGGGGTTGACAGATACGCAGTATTTT
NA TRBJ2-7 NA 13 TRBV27 CASSWGTAGEQYF TGTGCCAGCAGTTGGGGGACGGCGGGGGAGCAGTACTTC
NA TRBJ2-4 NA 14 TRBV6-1 CASRGAGAKNIQYF TGTGCCAGCAGGGGAGCGGGAGCCAAAAACATTCAGTACTTC
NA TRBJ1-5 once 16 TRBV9 CASSEGGVHSNQPQHF TGTGCCAGCAGCGAGGGGGGGGTGCATAGCAATCAGCCCCAGCATTTT
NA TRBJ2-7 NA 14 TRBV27 CASSLGDLTYEQYF TGTGCCAGCAGTCTCGGAGACCTAACCTACGAGCAGTACTTC
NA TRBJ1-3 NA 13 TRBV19 CASSITGGNTIYF TGTGCCAGTAGTATCACGGGTGGAAACACCATATATTTT
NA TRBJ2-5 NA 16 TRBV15 CATSRDSEPYQETQYF TGTGCCACCAGCAGAGATAGCGAGCCGTACCAAGAGACCCAGTACTTC
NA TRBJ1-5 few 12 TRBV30 CAWSSENQPQHF TGTGCCTGGAGTTCAGAAAATCAGCCCCAGCATTTT
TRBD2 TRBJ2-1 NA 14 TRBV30 CAWLLAGVSGEQFF TGTGCCTGGTTACTAGCGGGGGTCAGTGGTGAGCAGTTCTTC
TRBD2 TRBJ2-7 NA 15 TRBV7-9 CASSRDAGASYGQYF TGTGCCAGCAGCAGGGATGCGGGAGCATCCTACGGGCAGTACTTC
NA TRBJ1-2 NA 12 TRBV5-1 CASSLDRVDFFF TGCGCCAGCAGCTTGGACAGGGTTGATTTTTTCTTC
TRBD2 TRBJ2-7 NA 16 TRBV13 CASSSLSGRAGSEQYF TGTGCCAGCAGCTCCCTTAGCGGGAGGGCCGGTTCCGAGCAGTACTTC
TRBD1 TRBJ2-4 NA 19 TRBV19 CASSVRWDRIFLAKNIQYF TGTGCCAGTAGTGTCCGATGGGACAGGATTTTTCTAGCCAAAAACATTCAGTACTTC
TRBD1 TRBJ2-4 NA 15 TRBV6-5 CASRPGGAGQNIQYF TGTGCCAGCAGGCCAGGGGGCGCGGGGCAAAACATTCAGTACTTC